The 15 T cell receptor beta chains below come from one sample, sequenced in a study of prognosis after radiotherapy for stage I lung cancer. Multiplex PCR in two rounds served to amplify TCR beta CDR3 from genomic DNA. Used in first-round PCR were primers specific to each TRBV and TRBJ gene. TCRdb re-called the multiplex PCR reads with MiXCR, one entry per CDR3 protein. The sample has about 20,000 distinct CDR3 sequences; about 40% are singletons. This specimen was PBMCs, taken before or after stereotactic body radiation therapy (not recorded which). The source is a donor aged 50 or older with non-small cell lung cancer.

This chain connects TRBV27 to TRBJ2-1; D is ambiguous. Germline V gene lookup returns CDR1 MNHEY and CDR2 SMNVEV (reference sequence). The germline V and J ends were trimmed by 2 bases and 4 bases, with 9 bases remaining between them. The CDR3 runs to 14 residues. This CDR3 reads CASSLGALYNEQFF. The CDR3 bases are TGTGCCAGCAGTTTAGGCGCACTATACAATGAGCAGTTCTTC.

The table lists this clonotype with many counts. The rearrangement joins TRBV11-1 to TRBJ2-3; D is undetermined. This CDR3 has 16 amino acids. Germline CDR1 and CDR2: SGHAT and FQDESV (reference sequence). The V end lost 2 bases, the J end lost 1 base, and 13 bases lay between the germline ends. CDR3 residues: CASSLRRSKGTDTQYF. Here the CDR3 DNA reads TGTGCCAGCAGCTTACGTAGGAGTAAGGGCACAGATACGCAGTATTTT.

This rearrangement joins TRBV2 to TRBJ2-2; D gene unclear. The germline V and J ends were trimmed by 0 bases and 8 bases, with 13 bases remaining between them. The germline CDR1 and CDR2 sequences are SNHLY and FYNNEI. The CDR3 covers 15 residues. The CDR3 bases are TGTGCCAGCAGTGAAGCGCGCGTGGGATTGGGGGAGCTGTTTTTT. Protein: CASSEARVGLGELFF.

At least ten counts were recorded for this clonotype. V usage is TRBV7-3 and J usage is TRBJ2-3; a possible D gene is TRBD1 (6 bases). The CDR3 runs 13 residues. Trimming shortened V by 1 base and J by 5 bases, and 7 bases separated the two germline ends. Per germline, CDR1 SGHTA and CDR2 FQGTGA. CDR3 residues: CASSLRGGDTQYF. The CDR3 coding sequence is TGTGCCAGCAGCTTAAGAGGGGGAGATACGCAGTATTTT.

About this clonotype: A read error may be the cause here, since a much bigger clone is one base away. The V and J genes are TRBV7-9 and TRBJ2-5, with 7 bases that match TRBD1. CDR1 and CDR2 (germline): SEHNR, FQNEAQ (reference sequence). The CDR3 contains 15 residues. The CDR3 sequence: CASSRRASQGETKYF. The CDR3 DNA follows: TGTGCCAGCAGCCGGCGGGCGAGTCAGGGGGAGACCAAGTACTTC.

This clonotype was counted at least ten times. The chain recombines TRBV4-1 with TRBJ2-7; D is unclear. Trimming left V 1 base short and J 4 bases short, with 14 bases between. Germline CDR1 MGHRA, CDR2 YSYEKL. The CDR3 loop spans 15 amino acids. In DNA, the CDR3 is TGCGCCAGCAGCCAAGTATCAGGCAGTGTTTACGAGCAGTACTTC. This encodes CASSQVSGSVYEQYF.

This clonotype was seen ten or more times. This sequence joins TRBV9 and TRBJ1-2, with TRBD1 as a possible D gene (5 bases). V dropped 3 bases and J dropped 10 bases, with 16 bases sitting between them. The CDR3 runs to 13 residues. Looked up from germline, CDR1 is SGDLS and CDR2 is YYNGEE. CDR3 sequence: CASSEAGTSYYTF. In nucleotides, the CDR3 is TGTGCCAGCAGCGAGGCCGGGACTTCATACTACACCTTC.

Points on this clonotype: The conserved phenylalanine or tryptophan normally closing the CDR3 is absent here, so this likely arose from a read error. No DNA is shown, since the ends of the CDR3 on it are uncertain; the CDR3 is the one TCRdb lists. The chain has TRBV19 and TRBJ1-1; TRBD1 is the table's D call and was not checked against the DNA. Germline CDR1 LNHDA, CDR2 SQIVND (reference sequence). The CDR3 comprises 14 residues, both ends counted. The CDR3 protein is CASTTDRGYTEDFS.

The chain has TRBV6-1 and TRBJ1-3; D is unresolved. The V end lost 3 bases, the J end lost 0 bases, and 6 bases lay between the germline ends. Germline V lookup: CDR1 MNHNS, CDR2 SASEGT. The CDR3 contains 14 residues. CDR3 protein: CASSETSSGNTIYF. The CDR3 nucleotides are TGTGCCAGCAGTGAGACCAGCTCTGGAAACACCATATATTTT.

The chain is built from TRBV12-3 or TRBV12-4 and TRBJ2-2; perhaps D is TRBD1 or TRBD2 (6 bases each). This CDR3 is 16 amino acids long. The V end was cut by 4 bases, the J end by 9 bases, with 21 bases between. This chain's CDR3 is CASSSGQGGCAWELFF. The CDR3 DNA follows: TGTGCCAGCAGTTCGGGGCAAGGGGGGTGTGCCTGGGAGCTGTTTTTT.

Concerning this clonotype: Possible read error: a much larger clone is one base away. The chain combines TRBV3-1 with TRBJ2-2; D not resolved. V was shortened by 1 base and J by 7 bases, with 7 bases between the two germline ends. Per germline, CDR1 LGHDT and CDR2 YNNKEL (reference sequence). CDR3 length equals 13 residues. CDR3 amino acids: CASSQACGGELFF. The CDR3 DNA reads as TGTGCCAGCAGCCAAGCCTGTGGCGGGGAGCTGTTTTTT.

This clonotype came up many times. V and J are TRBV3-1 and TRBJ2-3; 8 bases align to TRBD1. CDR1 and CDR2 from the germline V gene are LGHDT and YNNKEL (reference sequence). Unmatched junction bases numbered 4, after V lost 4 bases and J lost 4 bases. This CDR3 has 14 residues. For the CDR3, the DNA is TGTGCCAGCAGCCTCACACAGGGGGCAGATACGCAGTATTTT. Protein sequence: CASSLTQGADTQYF.

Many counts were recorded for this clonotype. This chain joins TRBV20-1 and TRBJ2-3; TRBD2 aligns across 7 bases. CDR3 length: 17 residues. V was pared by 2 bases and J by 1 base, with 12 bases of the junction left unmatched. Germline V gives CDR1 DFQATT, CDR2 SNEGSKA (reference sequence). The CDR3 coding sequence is TGCAGTGCTAGACCCCTATTTATGGGGGGGGGCACAGATACGCAGTATTTT. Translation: CSARPLFMGGGTDTQYF.

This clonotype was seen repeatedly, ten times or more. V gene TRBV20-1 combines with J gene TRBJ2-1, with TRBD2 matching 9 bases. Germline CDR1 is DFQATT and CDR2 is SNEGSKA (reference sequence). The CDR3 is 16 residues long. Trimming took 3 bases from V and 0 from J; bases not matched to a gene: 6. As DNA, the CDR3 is TGCAGTGCTAGGGGGCGGGGGGGAATCTCCTACAATGAGCAGTTCTTC. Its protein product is CSARGRGGISYNEQFF.

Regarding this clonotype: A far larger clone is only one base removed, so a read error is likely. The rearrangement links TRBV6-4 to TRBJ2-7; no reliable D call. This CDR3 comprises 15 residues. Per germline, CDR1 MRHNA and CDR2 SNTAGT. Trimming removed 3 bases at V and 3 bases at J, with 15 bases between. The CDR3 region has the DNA TGTGCCAGCAGTGAACTCCGGTACAGCCTCTACGAGCAGTACTTC. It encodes CASSELRYSLYEQYF.